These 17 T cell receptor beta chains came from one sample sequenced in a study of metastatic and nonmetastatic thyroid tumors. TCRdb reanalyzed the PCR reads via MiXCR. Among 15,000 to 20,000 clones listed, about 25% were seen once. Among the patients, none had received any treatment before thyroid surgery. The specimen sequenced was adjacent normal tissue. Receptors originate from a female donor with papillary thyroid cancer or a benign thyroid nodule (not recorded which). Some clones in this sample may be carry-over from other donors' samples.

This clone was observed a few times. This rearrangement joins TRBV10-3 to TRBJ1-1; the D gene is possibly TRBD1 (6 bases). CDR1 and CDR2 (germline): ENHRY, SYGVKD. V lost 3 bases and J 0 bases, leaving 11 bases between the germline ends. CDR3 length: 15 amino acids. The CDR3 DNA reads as TGTGCCATCAGTGATACGACAGGCATGAACACTGAAGCTTTCTTT. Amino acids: CAISDTTGMNTEAFF.

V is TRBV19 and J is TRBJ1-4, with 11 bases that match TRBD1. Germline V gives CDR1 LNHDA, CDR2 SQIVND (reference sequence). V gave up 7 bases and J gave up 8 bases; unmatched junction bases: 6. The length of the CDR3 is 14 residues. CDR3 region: CASTPDRGREKLFF. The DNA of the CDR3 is TGTGCCAGTACCCCGGACAGGGGGCGGGAAAAACTGTTTTTT.

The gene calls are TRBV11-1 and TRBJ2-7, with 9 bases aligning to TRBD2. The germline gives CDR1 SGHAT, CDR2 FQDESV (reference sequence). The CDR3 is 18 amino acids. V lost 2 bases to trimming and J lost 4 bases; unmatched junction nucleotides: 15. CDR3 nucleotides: TGTGCCAGCAGCTTACTTCCGGGACTGGCGGGAGGGATGTACGAGCAGTACTTC. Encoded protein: CASSLLPGLAGGMYEQYF.

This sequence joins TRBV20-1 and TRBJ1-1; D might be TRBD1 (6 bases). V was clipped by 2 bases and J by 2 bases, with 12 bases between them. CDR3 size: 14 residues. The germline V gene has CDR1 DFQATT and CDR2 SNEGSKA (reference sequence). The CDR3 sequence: CSARKGGENTEAFF. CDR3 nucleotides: TGCAGTGCTAGAAAGGGGGGAGAAAACACTGAAGCTTTCTTT.

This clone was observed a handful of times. The CDR3 loop is CASSWGDRSSYEQYF. CDR3 coding DNA: TGCGCCAGCAGCTGGGGGGACCGTAGCTCCTACGAGCAGTACTTC. The V and J genes are TRBV5-1 and TRBJ2-7; maybe TRBD2 (6 bases). Trimming pared 3 bases from V and 0 bases from J, leaving 13 bases between. CDR3 size: 15 residues. CDR1 and CDR2 from the germline V gene are SGHRS and YFSETQ.

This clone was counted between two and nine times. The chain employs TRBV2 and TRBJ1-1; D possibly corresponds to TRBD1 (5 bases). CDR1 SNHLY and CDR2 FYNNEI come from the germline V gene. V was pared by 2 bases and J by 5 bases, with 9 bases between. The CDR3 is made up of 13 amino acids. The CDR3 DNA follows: TGTGCCAGCAGTGAAAGGGAGGGGACTGAAGCTTTCTTT. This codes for CASSEREGTEAFF.

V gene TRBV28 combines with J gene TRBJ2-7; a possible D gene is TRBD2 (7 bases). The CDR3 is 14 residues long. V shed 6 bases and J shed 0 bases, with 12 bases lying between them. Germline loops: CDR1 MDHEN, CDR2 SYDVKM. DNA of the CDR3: TGTGCCAGCAGCTTAGGGGGGGCCTCCTACGAGCAGTACTTC. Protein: CASSLGGASYEQYF. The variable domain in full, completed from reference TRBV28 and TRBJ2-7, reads DVKVTQSSRYLVKRTGEKVFLECVQDMDHENMFWYRQDPGLGLRLIYFSYDVKMKEKGDIPEGYSVSREKKERFSLILESASTNQTSMYLCASSLGGASYEQYFGPGTRLTVT.

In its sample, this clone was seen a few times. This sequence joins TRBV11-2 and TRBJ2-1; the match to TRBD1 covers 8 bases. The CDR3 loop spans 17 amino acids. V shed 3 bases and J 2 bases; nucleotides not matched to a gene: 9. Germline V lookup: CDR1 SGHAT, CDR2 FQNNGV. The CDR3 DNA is TGTGCCAGCAGCTTCGACCAGGGGGCAGTCCCCTACAATGAGCAGTTCTTC. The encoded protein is CASSFDQGAVPYNEQFF.

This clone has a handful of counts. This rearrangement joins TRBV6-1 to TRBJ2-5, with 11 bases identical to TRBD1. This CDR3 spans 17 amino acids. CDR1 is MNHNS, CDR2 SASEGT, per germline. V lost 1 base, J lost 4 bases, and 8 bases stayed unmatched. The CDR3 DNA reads TGTGCCAGCAGTGAAGTGGGGACAGGGGGGGGGAGAGAGACCCAGTACTTC. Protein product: CASSEVGTGGGRETQYF.

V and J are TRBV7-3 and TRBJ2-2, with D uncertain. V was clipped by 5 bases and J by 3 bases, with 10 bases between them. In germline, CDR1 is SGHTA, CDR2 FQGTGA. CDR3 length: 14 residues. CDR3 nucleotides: TGTGCCAGCAGCCCTACTGACTACACCGGGGAGCTGTTTTTT. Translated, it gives CASSPTDYTGELFF.

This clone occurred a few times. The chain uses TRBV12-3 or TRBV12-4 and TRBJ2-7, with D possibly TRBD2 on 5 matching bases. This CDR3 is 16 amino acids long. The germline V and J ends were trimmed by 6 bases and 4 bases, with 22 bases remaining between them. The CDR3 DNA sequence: TGTGCCAGCAGCGTGGGGTTAGCGAGGTTTGGGTACGAGCAGTACTTC. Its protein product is CASSVGLARFGYEQYF.

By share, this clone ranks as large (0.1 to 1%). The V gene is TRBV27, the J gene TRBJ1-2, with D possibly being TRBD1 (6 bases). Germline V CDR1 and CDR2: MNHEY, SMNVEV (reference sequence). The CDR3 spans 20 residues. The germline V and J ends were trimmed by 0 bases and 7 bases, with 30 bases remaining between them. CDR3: CASSLSVGLSSGGRLSGYTF. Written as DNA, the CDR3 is TGTGCCAGCAGTTTATCAGTTGGGCTGTCATCGGGGGGGCGGCTATCTGGCTACACCTTC.

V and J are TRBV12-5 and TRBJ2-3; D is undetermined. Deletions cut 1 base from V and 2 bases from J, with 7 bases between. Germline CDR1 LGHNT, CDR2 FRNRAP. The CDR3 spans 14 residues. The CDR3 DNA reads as TGTGCTAGTGGTTTGGATCTTCCCACAGATACGCAGTATTTT. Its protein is CASGLDLPTDTQYF.

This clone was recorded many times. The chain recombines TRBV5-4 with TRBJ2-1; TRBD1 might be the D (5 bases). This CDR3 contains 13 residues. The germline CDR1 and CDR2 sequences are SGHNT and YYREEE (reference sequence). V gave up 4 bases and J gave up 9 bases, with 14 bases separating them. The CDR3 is CASSIRQSFEQFF. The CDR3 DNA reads TGTGCCAGCAGCATTCGACAGAGCTTTGAGCAGTTCTTC.

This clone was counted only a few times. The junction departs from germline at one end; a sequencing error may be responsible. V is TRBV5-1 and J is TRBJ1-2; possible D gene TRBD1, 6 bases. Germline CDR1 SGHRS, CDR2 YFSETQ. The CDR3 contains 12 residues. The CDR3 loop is CASSLDGKGENF. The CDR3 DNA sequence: TGCGCCAGCAGCTTGGACGGGAAGGGGGAAAACTTC.

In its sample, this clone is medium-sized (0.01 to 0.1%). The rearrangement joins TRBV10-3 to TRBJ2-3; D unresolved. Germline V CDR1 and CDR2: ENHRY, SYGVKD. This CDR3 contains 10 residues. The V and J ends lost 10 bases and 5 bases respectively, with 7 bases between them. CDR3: CASEGDTQYF. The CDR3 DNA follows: TGTGCCAGCGAAGGAGATACGCAGTATTTT.

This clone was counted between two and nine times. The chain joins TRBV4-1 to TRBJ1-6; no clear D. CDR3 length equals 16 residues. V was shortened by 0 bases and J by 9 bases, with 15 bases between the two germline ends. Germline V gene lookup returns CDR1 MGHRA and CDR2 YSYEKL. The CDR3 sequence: CASSQEGGGIASPLHF. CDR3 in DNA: TGCGCCAGCAGCCAAGAAGGCGGAGGTATTGCTTCACCCCTCCACTTT.